The T cell receptor (gamma chain) under discussion was sequenced for a study of gamma delta lymphoproliferative disorders and STAT genes. About the study: The EuroClonality-NGS protocol was used to prepare delta libraries.

The receptor sequences were amplified from genomic DNA of peripheral blood mononuclear cells. TCRdb re-called clones from the multiplex PCR reads via CATT. Here the sample spans 5,000 or so gamma-chain clones, under 9% being singletons. By share, this clone ranks as medium-sized (0.01 to 0.1%). This sample includes further DNA sequences coding for the same CDR3. Germline CDR1 EGSNGY, CDR2 YDSYNSKV. J gave up 12 bases and V 2 bases, and 4 bases lay outside the gene matches. The CDR3 sequence is 10 residues long. The rearrangement uses TRGV2 and TRGJ1 or TRGJ2. No J gene is reported in TCRdb; it was inferred here by comparing the DNA with germline. The TCR comes from a human donor in good health. Sample: blood. The chain's CDR3 is CATWDVRKLF. The DNA of the CDR3 is TGTGCCACCTGGGACGTGAGGAAACTCTTT.